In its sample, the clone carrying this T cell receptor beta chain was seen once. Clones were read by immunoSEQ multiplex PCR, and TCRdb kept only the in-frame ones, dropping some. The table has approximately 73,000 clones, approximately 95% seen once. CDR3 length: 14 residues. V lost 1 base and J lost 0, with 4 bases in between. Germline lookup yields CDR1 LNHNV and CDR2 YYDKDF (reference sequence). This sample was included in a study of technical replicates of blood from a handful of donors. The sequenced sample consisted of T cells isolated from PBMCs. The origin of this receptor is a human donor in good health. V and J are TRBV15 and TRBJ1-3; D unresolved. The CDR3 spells CATSRANSGNTIYF. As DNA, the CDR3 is TGTGCCACCAGCAGAGCTAACTCTGGAAACACCATATATTTT.